This T cell receptor beta chain was identified in a study of human T cells and chemical hapten exposure. On the study more broadly: The upper back received 0.01% DPC by patch testing, with results read at 6 days.

Time point reported: pre-sensitization, week 0. As to treatment: therapeutic diphenylcyclopropenone sensitization with weekly scalp DPC. V lost 5 bases and J lost 4, with 12 bases in between. The germline CDR1 and CDR2 sequences are MNHEY and SVGEGT. The CDR3 sequence is 13 residues long. This clonotype was detected ten times or more. One entry per CDR3 protein results from TCRdb running MiXCR on the RACE reads. The data contain 300,000 to 400,000 distinct CDR3 sequences, 4% to 6% of them seen just once; the ten biggest clones take up 2.6%. This sequence joins TRBV6-2 or TRBV6-3 and TRBJ2-7; D possibly uses TRBD1 or TRBD2 (5 bases each). The receptor comes from a woman aged 50 to 65 with alopecia areata. Some clones in this sample may be carry-over from other donors' samples. This material consisted of whole blood, taken in connection with sensitization to the hapten diphenylcyclopropenone (DPC). CDR3: CASSPGTLYEQYF. DNA for the CDR3: TGTGCCAGCAGTCCCGGGACCCTATACGAGCAGTACTTC.